A few counts support the clone carrying this T cell receptor (beta chain). Antigen specificity is unknown. Unique molecular identifiers were incorporated into the prepared TCRbeta library. TCRdb called the PCR reads again in MiXCR, with one record for every CDR3 protein. The data hold some 450,000 distinct CDR3 sequences, with 43% observed a single time. The sample originates from a study of T-cell reconstitution after alpha-beta-depleted transplantation in children. The germline V and J ends were trimmed by 4 bases and 8 bases, with 26 bases remaining between them. The CDR3 is 17 residues long. Study results and limitations: T-cell counts and diversity were attributed mostly to newly produced T cells one year after transplant. The origin of high day-60 TCRbeta diversity in some patients lay in surviving recipient T cells and thymic progenitors. The study reportedly traced alpha-beta T cells about two months after transplant to several hundred expanded graft clones.

The chain uses TRBV12-3 or TRBV12-4 and TRBJ1-2, with D unresolved. The material sequenced was PBMCs, taken before TCRalphabeta/CD19-depleted stem cell transplant. The sequence derives from a girl aged 2 to 10 with aplastic anemia, due to receive a stem cell transplant. The CDR3 reads CASSSPDTAGRIVGYTF. The DNA of the CDR3 is TGTGCCAGCAGTTCTCCCGACACGGCCGGACGGATAGTCGGCTACACCTTC.